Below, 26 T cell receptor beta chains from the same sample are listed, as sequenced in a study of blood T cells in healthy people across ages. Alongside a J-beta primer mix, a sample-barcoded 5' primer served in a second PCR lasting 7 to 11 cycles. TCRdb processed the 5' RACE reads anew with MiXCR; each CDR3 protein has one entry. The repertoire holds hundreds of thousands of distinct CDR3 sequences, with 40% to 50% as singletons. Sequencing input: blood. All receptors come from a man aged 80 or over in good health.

The CDR3 sequence: CASRTTGTVNTEAFF. CDR3 bases: TGTGCCAGCAGAACGACCGGGACAGTGAACACTGAAGCTTTCTTT. This chain connects TRBV6-2 or TRBV6-3 to TRBJ1-1, with 7 bases lining up with TRBD1. This CDR3 comprises 15 residues. Germline V lookup: CDR1 MNHEY, CDR2 SVGEGT. The trim removed 6 bases at V and 0 bases at J, leaving 7 bases unmatched.

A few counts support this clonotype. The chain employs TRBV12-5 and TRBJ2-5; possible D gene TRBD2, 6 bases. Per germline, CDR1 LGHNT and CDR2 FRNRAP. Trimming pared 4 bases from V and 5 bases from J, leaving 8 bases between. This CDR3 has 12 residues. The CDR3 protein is CASGSSGETQYF. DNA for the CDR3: TGTGCTAGTGGTTCCAGCGGGGAGACCCAGTACTTC.

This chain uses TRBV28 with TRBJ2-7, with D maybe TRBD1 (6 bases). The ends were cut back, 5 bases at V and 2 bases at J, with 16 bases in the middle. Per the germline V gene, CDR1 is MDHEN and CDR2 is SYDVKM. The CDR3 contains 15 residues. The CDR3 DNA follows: TGTGCCAGCAGTCCCGAACAGGGTTCCCCCTACGAGCAGTACTTC. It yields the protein CASSPEQGSPYEQYF.

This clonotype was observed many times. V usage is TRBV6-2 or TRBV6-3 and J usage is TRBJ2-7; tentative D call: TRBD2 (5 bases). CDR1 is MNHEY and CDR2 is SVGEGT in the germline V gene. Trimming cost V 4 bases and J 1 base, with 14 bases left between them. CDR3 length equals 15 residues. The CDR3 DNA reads TGTGCCAGCAGTTCTCTAGCCCAGACTTCCTACGAGCAGTACTTC. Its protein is CASSSLAQTSYEQYF.

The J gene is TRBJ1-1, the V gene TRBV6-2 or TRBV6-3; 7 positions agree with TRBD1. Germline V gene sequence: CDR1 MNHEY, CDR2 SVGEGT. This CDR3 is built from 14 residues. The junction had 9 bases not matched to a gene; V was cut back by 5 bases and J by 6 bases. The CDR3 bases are TGTGCCAGCAGTCGCGGACAGGTTGGGCCTGAAGCTTTCTTT. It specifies CASSRGQVGPEAFF.

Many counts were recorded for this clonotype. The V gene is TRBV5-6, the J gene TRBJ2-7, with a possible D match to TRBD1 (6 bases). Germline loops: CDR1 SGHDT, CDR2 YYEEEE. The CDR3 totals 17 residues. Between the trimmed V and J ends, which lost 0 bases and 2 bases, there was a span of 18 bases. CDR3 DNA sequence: TGTGCCAGCAGCTTGGGGGTAGAGACGGGGACAACCTACGAGCAGTACTTC. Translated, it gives CASSLGVETGTTYEQYF.

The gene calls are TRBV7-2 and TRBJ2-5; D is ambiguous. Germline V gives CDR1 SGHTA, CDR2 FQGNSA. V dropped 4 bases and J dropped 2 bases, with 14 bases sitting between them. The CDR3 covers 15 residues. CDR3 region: CASSSRAVGQETQYF. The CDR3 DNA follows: TGTGCCAGCAGCTCCCGGGCAGTGGGACAAGAGACCCAGTACTTC.

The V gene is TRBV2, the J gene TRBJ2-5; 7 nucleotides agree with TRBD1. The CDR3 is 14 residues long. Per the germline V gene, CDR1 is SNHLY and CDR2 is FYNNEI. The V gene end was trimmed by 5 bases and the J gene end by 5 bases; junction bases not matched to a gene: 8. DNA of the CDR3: TGTGCCAGCAGTACGAGAGGGGGCGCGGAGACCCAGTACTTC. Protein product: CASSTRGGAETQYF.

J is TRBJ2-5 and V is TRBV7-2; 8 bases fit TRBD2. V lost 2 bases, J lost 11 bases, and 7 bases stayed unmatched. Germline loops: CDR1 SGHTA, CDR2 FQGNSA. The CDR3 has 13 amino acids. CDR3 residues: CASSLSSAGEQYF. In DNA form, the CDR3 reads TGTGCCAGCAGCTTAAGCTCAGCGGGGGAGCAGTACTTC.

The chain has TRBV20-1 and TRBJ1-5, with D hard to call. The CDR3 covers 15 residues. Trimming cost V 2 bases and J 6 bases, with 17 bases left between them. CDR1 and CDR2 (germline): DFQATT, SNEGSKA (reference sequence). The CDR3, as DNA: TGCAGTGCTAGACAATCTAGCGGGGTGGGTCAGCCCCAGCATTTT. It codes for CSARQSSGVGQPQHF.

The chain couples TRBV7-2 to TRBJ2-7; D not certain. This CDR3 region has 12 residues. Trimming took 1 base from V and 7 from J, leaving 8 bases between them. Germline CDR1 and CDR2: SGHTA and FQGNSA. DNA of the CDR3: TGTGCCAGCAGCTTAGATCCTACTGAGCAGTACTTC. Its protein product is CASSLDPTEQYF. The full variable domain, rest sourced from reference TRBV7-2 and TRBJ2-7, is GAGVSQSPSNKVTEKGKDVELRCDPISGHTALYWYRQSLGQGLEFLIYFQGNSAPDKSGLPSDRFSAERTGGSVSTLTIQRTQQEDSAVYLCASSLDPTEQYFGPGTRLTVT.

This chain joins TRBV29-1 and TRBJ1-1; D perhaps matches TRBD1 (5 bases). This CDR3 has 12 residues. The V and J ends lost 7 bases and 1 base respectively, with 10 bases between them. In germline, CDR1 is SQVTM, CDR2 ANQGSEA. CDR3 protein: CSAKQGNTEAFF. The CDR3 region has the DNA TGCAGCGCCAAGCAGGGGAACACTGAAGCTTTCTTT.

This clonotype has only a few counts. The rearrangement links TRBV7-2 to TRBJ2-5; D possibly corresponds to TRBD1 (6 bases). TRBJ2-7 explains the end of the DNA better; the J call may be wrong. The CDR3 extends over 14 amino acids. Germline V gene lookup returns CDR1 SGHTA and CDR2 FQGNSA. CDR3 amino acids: CASSSSQGRYEQYF. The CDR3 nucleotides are TGTGCCAGCAGCTCCTCACAGGGTCGCTACGAGCAGTACTTC.

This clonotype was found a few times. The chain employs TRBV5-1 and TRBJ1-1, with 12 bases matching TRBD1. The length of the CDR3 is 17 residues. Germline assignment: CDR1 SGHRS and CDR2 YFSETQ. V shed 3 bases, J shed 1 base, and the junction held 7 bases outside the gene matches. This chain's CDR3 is CASSWTLGQGANTEAFF. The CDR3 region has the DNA TGCGCCAGCAGCTGGACCCTGGGACAGGGGGCGAACACTGAAGCTTTCTTT.

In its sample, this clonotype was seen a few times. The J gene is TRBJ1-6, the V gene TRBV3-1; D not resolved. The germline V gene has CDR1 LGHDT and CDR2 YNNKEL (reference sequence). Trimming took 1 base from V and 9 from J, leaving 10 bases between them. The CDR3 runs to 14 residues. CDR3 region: CASSQGGKSSPLHF. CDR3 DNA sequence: TGTGCCAGCAGCCAAGGCGGGAAAAGTTCACCCCTCCACTTT.

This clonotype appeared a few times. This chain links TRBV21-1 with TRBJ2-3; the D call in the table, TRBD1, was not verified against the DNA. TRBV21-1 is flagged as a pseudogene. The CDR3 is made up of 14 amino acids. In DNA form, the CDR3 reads TGTGCCAGCCTGGGTAGGGGGGACACAGATACGCAGTATTTT. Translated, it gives CASLGRGDTDTQYF.

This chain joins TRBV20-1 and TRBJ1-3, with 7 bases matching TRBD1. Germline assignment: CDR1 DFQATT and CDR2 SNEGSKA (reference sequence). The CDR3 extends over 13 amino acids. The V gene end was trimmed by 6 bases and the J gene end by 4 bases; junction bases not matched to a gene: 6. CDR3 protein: CSARAGGGNTIYF. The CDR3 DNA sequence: TGCAGTGCCCGTGCAGGGGGAGGAAACACCATATATTTT.

CDR3: CASSQGGGYEQYF. DNA of the CDR3: TGTGCCAGCAGCCAAGGGGGTGGATACGAGCAGTACTTC. The rearrangement links TRBV3-1 to TRBJ2-7, with no clear D. The germline V and J ends were trimmed by 1 base and 4 bases, with 8 bases remaining between them. Germline-derived CDR1 and CDR2 are LGHDT and YNNKEL (reference sequence). The CDR3 consists of 13 residues.

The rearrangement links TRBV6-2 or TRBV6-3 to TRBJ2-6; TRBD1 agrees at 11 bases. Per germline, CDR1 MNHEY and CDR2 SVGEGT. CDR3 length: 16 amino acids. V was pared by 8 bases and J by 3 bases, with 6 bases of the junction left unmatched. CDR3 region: CASGQGALSGANVLTF. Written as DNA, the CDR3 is TGTGCCAGCGGACAGGGGGCTCTCAGTGGGGCCAACGTCCTGACTTTC.

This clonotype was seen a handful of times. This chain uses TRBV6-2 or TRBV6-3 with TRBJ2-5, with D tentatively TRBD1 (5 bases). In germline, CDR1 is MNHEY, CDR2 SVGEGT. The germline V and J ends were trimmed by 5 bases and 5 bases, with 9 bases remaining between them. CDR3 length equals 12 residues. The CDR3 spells CASSRQSETQYF. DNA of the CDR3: TGTGCCAGCAGTAGACAGTCCGAGACCCAGTACTTC.

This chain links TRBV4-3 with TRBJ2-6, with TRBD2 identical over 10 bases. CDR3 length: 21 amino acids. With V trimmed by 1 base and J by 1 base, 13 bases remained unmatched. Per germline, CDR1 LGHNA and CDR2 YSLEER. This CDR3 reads CASSQVMSPSGGYSGANVLTF. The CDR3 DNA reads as TGCGCCAGCAGCCAAGTGATGAGCCCTAGCGGGGGTTATTCTGGGGCCAACGTCCTGACTTTC.

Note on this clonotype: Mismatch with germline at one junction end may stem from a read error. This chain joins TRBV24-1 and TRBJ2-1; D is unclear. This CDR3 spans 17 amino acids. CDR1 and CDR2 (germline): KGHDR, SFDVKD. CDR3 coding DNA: TGTGCCACCAGTGAAAATTCTGGGCTAGTAGTAAAAAATGGGCAGTTCTTC. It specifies CATSENSGLVVKNGQFF.

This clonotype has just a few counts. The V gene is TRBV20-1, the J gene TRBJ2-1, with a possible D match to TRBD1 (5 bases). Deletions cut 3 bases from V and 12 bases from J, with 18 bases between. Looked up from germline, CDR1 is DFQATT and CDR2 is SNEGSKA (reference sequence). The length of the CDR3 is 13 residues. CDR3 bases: TGCAGTGCTAGTGGGGCGCAGCACAGAGGGCAGTTCTTC. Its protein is CSASGAQHRGQFF.

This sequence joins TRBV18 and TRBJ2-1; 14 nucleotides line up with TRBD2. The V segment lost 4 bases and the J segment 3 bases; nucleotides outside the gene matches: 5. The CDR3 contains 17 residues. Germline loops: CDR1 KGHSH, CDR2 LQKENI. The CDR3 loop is CASSRGLAGGLYNEQFF. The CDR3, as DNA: TGTGCCAGCTCACGCGGACTAGCGGGAGGTCTCTACAATGAGCAGTTCTTC.

The CDR3 DNA follows: TGCAGTGCCATCACCGGAGCAGGGGTTGGAAACATTCAGTACTTC. As protein: CSAITGAGVGNIQYF. The gene calls are TRBV20-1 and TRBJ2-4; TRBD1 is a possible D gene (6 bases). Trimming left V 6 bases short and J 6 bases short, with 21 bases between. This CDR3 has 15 amino acids. Looked up from germline, CDR1 is DFQATT and CDR2 is SNEGSKA (reference sequence).

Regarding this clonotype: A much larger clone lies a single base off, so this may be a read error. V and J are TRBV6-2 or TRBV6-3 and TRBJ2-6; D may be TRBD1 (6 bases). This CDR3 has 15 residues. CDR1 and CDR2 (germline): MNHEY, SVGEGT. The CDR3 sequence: CASSYGQPGASVLTF. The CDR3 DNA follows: TGTGCCAGCAGCTACGGACAGCCTGGGGCCAGCGTCCTGACTTTC.